Below, 5 T cell receptor beta chains from the same sample are listed, as sequenced in a study of blood T cell repertoires in COVID-19. TCRdb keeps only in-frame clones here, not all; method: immunoSEQ multiplex PCR. Of 55,000 to 65,000 clones in the sample, about 89% were seen once. The sample taken for sequencing was peripheral blood. Every receptor here comes from a man between 60 and 75 years old with active or convalescent COVID-19.

CDR3 region: CASSSGPRTDTQYF. CDR3 DNA sequence: TGTGCCAGCAGTAGCGGGCCCCGCACAGATACGCAGTATTTT. The V and J genes are TRBV9 and TRBJ2-3, with 7 bases lining up with TRBD2. CDR3 length: 14 amino acids. V dropped 5 bases and J dropped 1; count of bases not matched to a gene: 4. Germline CDR1 and CDR2: SGDLS and YYNGEE.

CDR3 protein: CASSLGPNPGELFF. The CDR3 DNA reads as TGTGCCAGCAGTTTGGGCCCGAATCCCGGGGAGCTGTTTTTT. The rearrangement joins TRBV28 to TRBJ2-2; D call uncertain. CDR3 length equals 14 residues. Looked up from germline, CDR1 is MDHEN and CDR2 is SYDVKM. V shed 3 bases and J shed 6 bases, with 11 bases lying between them.

The chain recombines TRBV6-6 with TRBJ1-6; possibly TRBD1 for D (5 bases). This CDR3 region has 15 residues. V dropped 6 bases and J dropped 5 bases, with 14 bases sitting between them. The germline gives CDR1 MNHNY, CDR2 SVGAGI (reference sequence). The CDR3 DNA reads TGTGCCAGCAGGGGAGGGACGGCGGATAATTCACCCCTCCACTTT. Translated: CASRGGTADNSPLHF.

The genes are TRBV19 and TRBJ1-2; D is ambiguous. Deletions cut 1 base from V and 11 bases from J, with 8 bases between. This CDR3 region has 11 residues. Germline CDR1 reads LNHDA; CDR2 reads SQIVND (reference sequence). The CDR3 reads CASSIGSLYTF. The CDR3, as DNA: TGTGCCAGTAGTATAGGTTCGTTGTACACCTTC.

This clone came up a few times. The chain uses TRBV27 and TRBJ1-1; D uncertain. The germline V gene encodes CDR1 MNHEY and CDR2 SMNVEV (reference sequence). Trimming left V 3 bases short and J 4 bases short, with 9 bases between. This CDR3 spans 13 amino acids. The CDR3 loop is CASSLGGFTEAFF. As DNA, the CDR3 is TGTGCCAGCAGTTTGGGAGGATTCACTGAAGCTTTCTTT.